This T cell receptor (beta chain) derives from a study of cytomegalovirus exposure and HLA in healthy donors. Primers included in the PCR were 60 Vbeta and 13 Jbeta primers. Method: immunoSEQ multiplex PCR; TCRdb's copy keeps in-frame clones and lacks some. The repertoire holds about 130,000 clones, around 80% seen once, with approximately 2.1% in the top ten. Trimming removed 5 bases at V and 0 bases at J, with 11 bases between. From germline, CDR1 is MNHEY and CDR2 SMNVEV (reference sequence). The CDR3 has 14 amino acids. V gene TRBV27 combines with J gene TRBJ2-7, with D tentatively TRBD1 (6 bases). The source material was PBMCs. This TCR was recovered from a man younger than 45 in good health and CMV-seronegative. The CDR3 here is CASSVGAISYEQYF. The CDR3 DNA reads as TGTGCCAGCAGTGTGGGGGCCATCTCCTACGAGCAGTACTTC.